Listed below are T cell receptor beta chains from one sample, sequenced in a study of spatial heterogeneity in lung cancer. One entry per CDR3 protein, called by TCRdb with MiXCR from the 5' RACE reads. The sample lists thousands of distinct CDR3 sequences, roughly a quarter occurring once. The source was lung tumor tissue, collected at surgery. These TCRs come from a male donor with early-stage non-small cell lung cancer. CDR3s include the opening cysteine and the closing phenylalanine or tryptophan. D genes are given only for firm matches. The size of a clone is reported for some rows only, either as once, few or many, or as a class for expanded clones.

J: TRBJ2-7; V: TRBV27; D: .; size: .; DNA: TGTGCCAGCAGTACCGAGAACTGGTCCGAGCAGTACTTC; CDR3: CASSTENWSEQYF
J: TRBJ2-1; V: TRBV7-3; D: .; size: few; DNA: TGTGCCAGCAGCCTAAACAATGAGCAGTTCTTC; CDR3: CASSLNNEQFF
J: TRBJ2-1; V: TRBV6-5; D: .; size: medium-sized; DNA: TGTGCCAGCAGCACCGGAATCAATGAGCAGTTCTTC; CDR3: CASSTGINEQFF
J: TRBJ2-5; V: TRBV14; D: TRBD1; size: .; DNA: TGTGCCAGCAGCACCACCGACAGGGTTGAGACCCAGTACTTC; CDR3: CASSTTDRVETQYF
J: TRBJ2-1; V: TRBV28; D: TRBD1; size: medium-sized; DNA: TGTGCCAGCAGTTTATATGGGACAGGGGGCTGGAATGAGCAGTTCTTC; CDR3: CASSLYGTGGWNEQFF
J: TRBJ1-2; V: TRBV15; D: TRBD1; size: medium-sized; DNA: TGTGCCACCAGCAGAGATCGGGGCAGGGGGCTAGGCTACACCTTC; CDR3: CATSRDRGRGLGYTF
J: TRBJ2-1; V: TRBV11-3; D: TRBD1; size: large; DNA: TGTGCCAGCAGCTCCCGGGACAGGGGGTCCTACAATGAGCAGTTCTTC; CDR3: CASSSRDRGSYNEQFF
J: TRBJ2-7; V: TRBV3-1; D: TRBD1; size: once; DNA: TGTGCCAGCAGCGGACGGGACAGGGTGAACTACGAGCAGTACTTC; CDR3: CASSGRDRVNYEQYF
J: TRBJ2-7; V: TRBV12-3/TRBV12-4; D: TRBD2; size: .; DNA: TGTGCCAGCAGAATGACGGGAGGGGGGTCCTACGAGCAGTACTTC; CDR3: CASRMTGGGSYEQYF
J: TRBJ2-1; V: TRBV7-6; D: .; size: .; DNA: TGTGCCAGCAGCTTCGACAATGAGCAGTTCTTC; CDR3: CASSFDNEQFF
J: TRBJ2-1; V: TRBV12-3/TRBV12-4; D: TRBD2; size: .; DNA: TGTGCCAGCAGTTTTGGACTAGCGGGAGGAGGGGGCAATGAGCAGTTCTTC; CDR3: CASSFGLAGGGGNEQFF